This record concerns one T cell receptor beta chain sequence. Antigen specificity is unknown. This CDR3 region has 19 residues. Between the trimmed V and J ends, which lost 2 bases and 1 base, there was a span of 21 bases. In germline, CDR1 is SGHAT, CDR2 FQNNGV. TCRdb's copy holds only in-frame clones and misses some; the assay was immunoSEQ multiplex PCR. The sample shows around 110,000 clones, over 80% of them seen only once. The data were obtained in a study of radiotherapy plus CTLA-4 blockade in lung cancer. Study details: Across the patients, objective responses occurred in approximately 19%, and disease control in under 35%.

Study observations and caveats: Radiotherapy plus ipilimumab was followed by expansion in blood of tumor-derived TCR clones. Among reported predictors of response, early blood T cell clone dynamics with interferon-beta performed best.

The sequences come from peripheral blood, collected from a patient treated with radiotherapy plus ipilimumab. The chain links TRBV11-2 to TRBJ2-1, with D perhaps matching TRBD2 (6 bases). The sequence came from a human donor with non-small cell lung cancer that progressed on radiotherapy plus ipilimumab. The CDR3 DNA is TGTGCCAGCAGCTTAATCGGTTTTTCCCGGGACTCATCCTACAATGAGCAGTTCTTC. It is translated as CASSLIGFSRDSSYNEQFF. Together with reference TRBV11-2 and TRBJ2-1, the CDR3 gives the full variable domain: EAGVAQSPRYKIIEKRQSVAFWCNPISGHATLYWYQQILGQGPKLLIQFQNNGVVDDSQLPKDRFSAERLKGVDSTLKIQPAKLEDSAVYLCASSLIGFSRDSSYNEQFFGPGTRLTVL.